One sample yielded the 3 T cell receptor beta chains listed below, sequenced in a study of T cell responses to AZD1222 COVID-19 vaccine. Assay: immunoSEQ multiplex PCR; the TCRdb copy retains only in-frame clones and omits some. The table includes 150,000 to 200,000 clones, about 90% detected once. Sequenced material: peripheral blood, taken on day 0 of AZD1222 vaccination. Source of these receptors: an adult in good health.

This chain connects TRBV11-1 to TRBJ1-1, with 7 bases identical to TRBD1. The CDR3 sequence is 14 residues long. CDR1 and CDR2 from the germline V gene are SGHAT and FQDESV (reference sequence). Trimming at V came to 6 bases and at J to 6 bases, leaving 10 bases not matched to a gene. The DNA of the CDR3 is TGTGCCAGCAGACGACAGGGTTTTAATTCTGAAGCTTTCTTT. This sequence encodes CASRRQGFNSEAFF. The full variable domain, with the rest looked up from reference TRBV11-1 and TRBJ1-1, is EAEVAQSPRYKITEKSQAVAFWCDPISGHATLYWYRQILGQGPELLVQFQDESVVDDSQLPKDRFSAERLKGVDSTLKIQPAELGDSAMYLCASRRQGFNSEAFFGQGTRLTVV.

CDR3 sequence (DNA): TGTGCCAGCAGCTTCCCAGGGGTGTCCTACGAGCAGTACTTC. Amino acid sequence: CASSFPGVSYEQYF. The rearrangement links TRBV7-2 to TRBJ2-7; tentatively, D is TRBD1 (6 bases). V gave up 3 bases and J gave up 1 base, with 10 bases separating them. This CDR3 comprises 14 residues. The germline V gene has CDR1 SGHTA and CDR2 FQGNSA.

This clone was picked up one time. The genes are TRBV7-2 and TRBJ2-2; the match to TRBD2 covers 9 bases. After removal of 0 bases from V and 6 bases from J, the junction contained 2 bases not matched to a gene. There are 15 residues in the CDR3. Germline CDR1 is SGHTA and CDR2 is FQGNSA. The CDR3 loop is CASSLASGSPGELFF. The DNA for the CDR3 is TGTGCCAGCAGCTTAGCTAGCGGGAGCCCCGGGGAGCTGTTTTTT.